A selection of T cell receptor beta chains follows, all from one sample in a study of T-cell reconstitution after alpha-beta-depleted transplantation in children. In TCRdb, the PCR reads were re-called with MiXCR into one record per CDR3 protein. The table shows 100,000 or so distinct CDR3 sequences, with around 15% occurring only once. The sample consisted of PBMCs, mostly from graft donor cells, taken 180 days after TCRalphabeta/CD19-depleted stem cell transplant. Source of these receptors: a male patient between 2 and 10 years old who had a stem cell transplant for acute lymphoblastic leukemia, so the T cells may come from the graft donor. The CDR3 runs from the conserved cysteine through the conserved F or W. A D gene is named only where the DNA matches it firmly. Rows may omit the clone size; those that give it use once, few, many or a size class.

v_gene: TRBV7-2
j_gene: TRBJ2-3
len: 15
abundance: few
d_gene: NA
CDR3aa: CASSSSWVSTDTQYF
CDR3nt: TGTGCCAGCAGCTCTAGTTGGGTTAGCACAGATACGCAGTATTTT

v_gene: TRBV7-6
j_gene: TRBJ2-6
len: 15
abundance: large
d_gene: NA
CDR3aa: CASSLIFSGANVLTF
CDR3nt: TGTGCCAGCAGCTTAATCTTCTCTGGGGCCAACGTCCTGACTTTC

v_gene: TRBV12-5
j_gene: TRBJ2-2
len: 16
abundance: few
d_gene: NA
CDR3aa: CASGSVRLNHTGELFF
CDR3nt: TGTGCTAGTGGTTCCGTACGCCTAAATCACACCGGGGAGCTGTTTTTT

v_gene: TRBV29-1
j_gene: TRBJ1-1
len: 14
abundance: many
d_gene: NA
CDR3aa: CSVEQVTLVGEAFF
CDR3nt: TGCAGCGTTGAACAGGTTACCTTGGTGGGTGAAGCTTTCTTT

v_gene: TRBV7-9
j_gene: TRBJ2-7
len: 13
abundance: few
d_gene: NA
CDR3aa: CASSLSSLREQYF
CDR3nt: TGTGCCAGCAGCTTATCATCCTTACGCGAGCAGTACTTC

v_gene: TRBV29-1
j_gene: TRBJ1-1
len: 14
abundance: few
d_gene: TRBD1
CDR3aa: CSVRTGSLNTEAFF
CDR3nt: TGCAGCGTTCGGACAGGGTCGTTAAACACTGAAGCTTTCTTT

v_gene: TRBV7-2
j_gene: TRBJ2-2
len: 17
abundance: many
d_gene: NA
CDR3aa: CASSPEGRGYDTGELFF
CDR3nt: TGTGCCAGCAGCCCCGAGGGGCGGGGTTACGACACCGGGGAGCTGTTTTTT

v_gene: TRBV10-2
j_gene: TRBJ2-7
len: 14
abundance: NA
d_gene: NA
CDR3aa: CASSWRQEGYEQYF
CDR3nt: TGCGCCAGCTCTTGGAGACAGGAGGGCTACGAGCAGTACTTC

v_gene: TRBV7-2
j_gene: TRBJ2-5
len: 13
abundance: NA
d_gene: NA
CDR3aa: CASSTHPRETQYF
CDR3nt: TGTGCCAGCAGCACACACCCTAGGGAGACCCAGTACTTC

v_gene: TRBV6-5
j_gene: TRBJ1-1
len: 15
abundance: few
d_gene: NA
CDR3aa: CASSSPRPPNTEAFF
CDR3nt: TGTGCCAGCAGTTCCCCCCGGCCGCCGAACACTGAAGCTTTCTTT

v_gene: TRBV6-1
j_gene: TRBJ2-2
len: 14
abundance: NA
d_gene: NA
CDR3aa: CASSGVRDTGELFF
CDR3nt: TGTGCCAGCAGTGGGGTACGGGACACCGGGGAGCTGTTTTTT

v_gene: TRBV5-5
j_gene: TRBJ1-3
len: 16
abundance: many
d_gene: TRBD1
CDR3aa: CASSLLRDSSGNTIYF
CDR3nt: TGTGCCAGCAGCTTGCTCCGGGACAGCTCTGGAAACACCATATATTTT

v_gene: TRBV10-3
j_gene: TRBJ2-2
len: 11
abundance: NA
d_gene: NA
CDR3aa: CAITDSRELFF
CDR3nt: TGTGCCATCACTGATAGCCGGGAGCTGTTTTTT

v_gene: TRBV20-1
j_gene: TRBJ2-7
len: 14
abundance: few
d_gene: TRBD1
CDR3aa: CSARTDRGLFEQYF
CDR3nt: TGCAGTGCTAGGACGGACAGGGGGCTCTTTGAGCAGTACTTC

v_gene: TRBV12-3/TRBV12-4
j_gene: TRBJ2-5
len: 17
abundance: NA
d_gene: TRBD1
CDR3aa: CASSLSLVDRGQETQYF
CDR3nt: TGTGCCAGCAGTTTGTCGTTGGTGGACAGGGGGCAAGAGACCCAGTACTTC

v_gene: TRBV6-5
j_gene: TRBJ1-1
len: 12
abundance: many
d_gene: NA
CDR3aa: CASSRQNTEAFF
CDR3nt: TGTGCCAGCAGTAGACAGAACACTGAAGCTTTCTTT

v_gene: TRBV29-1
j_gene: TRBJ2-1
len: 15
abundance: NA
d_gene: NA
CDR3aa: CSVGPRGGAHNEQFF
CDR3nt: TGCAGCGTTGGACCCAGGGGGGGGGCTCACAATGAGCAGTTCTTC

v_gene: TRBV20-1
j_gene: TRBJ2-7
len: 13
abundance: many
d_gene: NA
CDR3aa: CSAAAGSSYEQYF
CDR3nt: TGCAGTGCCGCGGCGGGATCTTCCTACGAGCAGTACTTC

v_gene: TRBV6-5
j_gene: TRBJ2-5
len: 15
abundance: many
d_gene: TRBD2
CDR3aa: CASSYLAGGQETQYF
CDR3nt: TGTGCCAGCAGTTACCTAGCGGGGGGGCAAGAGACCCAGTACTTC

v_gene: TRBV10-3
j_gene: TRBJ1-3
len: 15
abundance: few
d_gene: NA
CDR3aa: CAISESGSSGNTIYF
CDR3nt: TGTGCCATCAGTGAGTCCGGCAGCTCTGGAAACACCATATATTTT

v_gene: TRBV20-1
j_gene: TRBJ1-3
len: 13
abundance: NA
d_gene: TRBD1
CDR3aa: CSATGTGGNTIYF
CDR3nt: TGCAGTGCTACCGGGACAGGGGGAAACACCATATATTTT

v_gene: TRBV6-1
j_gene: TRBJ1-5
len: 14
abundance: few
d_gene: NA
CDR3aa: CASTQDSFNQPQHF
CDR3nt: TGTGCCAGCACCCAGGACTCCTTCAATCAGCCCCAGCATTTT

v_gene: TRBV20-1
j_gene: TRBJ1-5
len: 13
abundance: NA
d_gene: NA
CDR3aa: CSARGGLDQPQHF
CDR3nt: TGCAGTGCTAGGGGGGGGTTAGATCAGCCCCAGCATTTT

v_gene: TRBV20-1
j_gene: TRBJ1-3
len: 13
abundance: few
d_gene: NA
CDR3aa: CSARWESGNTIYF
CDR3nt: TGCAGTGCTAGGTGGGAGTCTGGAAACACCATATATTTT

v_gene: TRBV10-3
j_gene: TRBJ1-6
len: 19
abundance: NA
d_gene: NA
CDR3aa: CATTLGGGIKSSYNSPLHF
CDR3nt: TGTGCCACGACCTTGGGGGGGGGTATCAAGAGCTCCTATAATTCACCCCTCCACTTT

v_gene: TRBV11-2
j_gene: TRBJ1-6
len: 12
abundance: few
d_gene: NA
CDR3aa: CASSLGQGLLHF
CDR3nt: TGTGCCAGCAGCTTAGGGCAGGGACTCCTCCACTTT

v_gene: TRBV20-1
j_gene: TRBJ1-2
len: 14
abundance: many
d_gene: NA
CDR3aa: CSASPTRSNYGYTF
CDR3nt: TGCAGTGCTAGTCCGACTAGGTCTAACTATGGCTACACCTTC

v_gene: TRBV2
j_gene: TRBJ2-7
len: 12
abundance: few
d_gene: NA
CDR3aa: CASSGTKYEQYF
CDR3nt: TGTGCCAGCAGTGGGACAAAATACGAGCAGTACTTC

v_gene: TRBV27
j_gene: TRBJ2-3
len: 13
abundance: few
d_gene: NA
CDR3aa: CASSSGVTDTQYF
CDR3nt: TGTGCCAGCAGTTCGGGGGTCACAGATACGCAGTATTTT

v_gene: TRBV12-3/TRBV12-4
j_gene: TRBJ2-3
len: 14
abundance: NA
d_gene: TRBD2
CDR3aa: CASSAGGDTDTQYF
CDR3nt: TGTGCCAGCAGTGCGGGGGGCGACACAGATACGCAGTATTTT

v_gene: TRBV6-5
j_gene: TRBJ2-1
len: 16
abundance: few
d_gene: TRBD1
CDR3aa: CASSTPPGGRFNEQFF
CDR3nt: TGTGCCAGCAGTACTCCCCCAGGGGGAAGGTTCAATGAGCAGTTCTTC

v_gene: TRBV12-3/TRBV12-4
j_gene: TRBJ2-7
len: 16
abundance: many
d_gene: TRBD2
CDR3aa: CASSLSSGGARGEQYF
CDR3nt: TGTGCCAGCAGTTTATCTAGCGGGGGGGCACGTGGCGAGCAGTACTTC

v_gene: TRBV12-3/TRBV12-4
j_gene: TRBJ2-1
len: 16
abundance: few
d_gene: NA
CDR3aa: CASRQADSSSYNEQFF
CDR3nt: TGTGCCAGCAGGCAGGCTGACTCTAGCTCCTACAATGAGCAGTTCTTC

v_gene: TRBV24-1
j_gene: TRBJ2-1
len: 15
abundance: NA
d_gene: TRBD2
CDR3aa: CATSAPGRGGNEQFF
CDR3nt: TGTGCCACCAGCGCCCCGGGACGGGGGGGAAATGAGCAGTTCTTC

v_gene: TRBV20-1
j_gene: TRBJ1-1
len: 13
abundance: few
d_gene: NA
CDR3aa: CSAEGRMNTEAFF
CDR3nt: TGCAGTGCCGAGGGACGGATGAACACTGAAGCTTTCTTT

v_gene: TRBV27
j_gene: TRBJ1-6
len: 17
abundance: NA
d_gene: NA
CDR3aa: CASSLPRGRINNSPLHF
CDR3nt: TGTGCCAGCAGTTTACCCCGGGGACGAATCAACAATTCACCCCTCCACTTT

v_gene: TRBV7-9
j_gene: TRBJ2-7
len: 17
abundance: NA
d_gene: NA
CDR3aa: CASSQLRLIRGPYEQYF
CDR3nt: TGTGCCAGCAGTCAACTTCGTTTGATACGGGGCCCCTACGAGCAGTACTTC

v_gene: TRBV27
j_gene: TRBJ2-7
len: 13
abundance: few
d_gene: TRBD2
CDR3aa: CASSSGGRGEQYF
CDR3nt: TGTGCCAGCAGTTCGGGGGGTCGGGGCGAGCAGTACTTC

v_gene: TRBV29-1
j_gene: TRBJ2-2
len: 12
abundance: once
d_gene: NA
CDR3aa: CSVGRGPGELSF
CDR3nt: TGCAGCGTTGGGAGGGGGCCCGGGGAGCTGTCTTTT

v_gene: TRBV3-1
j_gene: TRBJ1-6
len: 17
abundance: NA
d_gene: NA
CDR3aa: CASSQVLPSSYNSPLHF
CDR3nt: TGTGCCAGCAGCCAAGTTCTCCCTAGCTCCTATAATTCACCCCTCCACTTT

v_gene: TRBV5-5
j_gene: TRBJ2-5
len: 16
abundance: few
d_gene: NA
CDR3aa: CASSFRAGQLQETQYF
CDR3nt: TGTGCCAGCAGCTTTAGAGCTGGGCAGCTCCAAGAGACCCAGTACTTC